The clone carrying this T cell receptor beta chain showed up just once. The entry originates in a study of T cells in tuberculosis. This CDR3 is built from 15 residues. The V gene lost 0 bases and the J gene lost 0 bases, with 12 bases spanning the gap. Looked up from germline, CDR1 is SQVTM and CDR2 is ANQGSEA. The method was immunoSEQ multiplex PCR; TCRdb's version includes in-frame clones alone and lacks a portion of them. The table lists some 5,500 clones, 95% to 98% of them singletons. Time point defined: new active TB diagnosis, blood taken before or within 7 days of starting treatment. The chain uses TRBV29-1 and TRBJ2-7; a possible D gene is TRBD2 (5 bases). The TCR comes from an adult with tuberculosis. The specimen comprised PBMCs, sampled at tuberculosis diagnosis. In DNA, the CDR3 is TGCAGCGTTGAAGATCCAACGGGGAGCTCCTACGAGCAGTACTTC. It is translated as CSVEDPTGSSYEQYF.